This is a list of T cell receptor beta chains from one sample in a study of blood T cell repertoires in COVID-19. Assay used: immunoSEQ multiplex PCR; TCRdb lists only in-frame clones, some missing. The sample gives approximately 40,000 clones, 88% of which show up once; under 2.5% is in the top ten. The sequenced sample was peripheral blood. The receptors derive from a human donor in a cohort sampled during active COVID-19. CDR3s include the opening cysteine and the closing phenylalanine or tryptophan. The order of the fields is D gene, V gene, J gene, clone size, CDR3 DNA, CDR3 protein. The D gene is left open where the match is weak. Size is stated for part of the rows, as once, few or many counts, or as a class when the clone is expanded.

d_gene: -; v_gene: TRBV14; j_gene: TRBJ2-7; abundance: -; CDR3nt: TGTGCCAGCAGCCAGTCAGGGGGGTACGAGCAGTACTTC; CDR3aa: CASSQSGGYEQYF
d_gene: TRBD1; v_gene: TRBV7-8; j_gene: TRBJ1-4; abundance: -; CDR3nt: TGTGCCAGCAGCGCACAGGGGGCAACTAATGAAAAACTGTTTTTT; CDR3aa: CASSAQGATNEKLFF
d_gene: TRBD1; v_gene: TRBV5-1; j_gene: TRBJ1-1; abundance: -; CDR3nt: TGCGCCAGCTATGACAGGGAGAACACTGAAGCTTTCTTT; CDR3aa: CASYDRENTEAFF
d_gene: -; v_gene: TRBV7-9; j_gene: TRBJ1-6; abundance: -; CDR3nt: TGTGCCAGCAGCTCGCCCCGCACTTCTTCCGGAGGAGATTCACCCCTCCACTTT; CDR3aa: CASSSPRTSSGGDSPLHF
d_gene: -; v_gene: TRBV28; j_gene: TRBJ2-7; abundance: -; CDR3nt: TGTGCCAGCAGCCTAGGGGCTTTTACCTCCTACGAGCAGTACTTC; CDR3aa: CASSLGAFTSYEQYF
d_gene: -; v_gene: TRBV4-2; j_gene: TRBJ1-5; abundance: -; CDR3nt: TGTGCCAGCAGCCAGGGACTAGGAGGGGGTGGTCAGCCCCAGCATTTT; CDR3aa: CASSQGLGGGGQPQHF
d_gene: TRBD1; v_gene: TRBV2; j_gene: TRBJ1-2; abundance: few; CDR3nt: TGTGCCAGCACCCAGGGGGCGATTGAGGGCTATGGCTACACCTTC; CDR3aa: CASTQGAIEGYGYTF
d_gene: -; v_gene: TRBV6-5; j_gene: TRBJ2-7; abundance: -; CDR3nt: TGTGCCAGCAGTTACTCTAGCGGCCCCTACGAGCAGTACTTC; CDR3aa: CASSYSSGPYEQYF
d_gene: -; v_gene: TRBV6-1; j_gene: TRBJ2-7; abundance: -; CDR3nt: TGTGCCAGCAGTGAAGGAGGGAACTACGAGCAGTACTTC; CDR3aa: CASSEGGNYEQYF
d_gene: TRBD1; v_gene: TRBV5-8; j_gene: TRBJ1-2; abundance: -; CDR3nt: TGTGCCAGCAGCAGACCCGGGACAGGGTTTGGCTACACCTTC; CDR3aa: CASSRPGTGFGYTF
d_gene: -; v_gene: TRBV2; j_gene: TRBJ2-5; abundance: -; CDR3nt: TGTGCCAGCAACGGGGAAGGGACCCAGTACTTC; CDR3aa: CASNGEGTQYF
d_gene: TRBD1; v_gene: TRBV6-5; j_gene: TRBJ1-5; abundance: -; CDR3nt: TGTGCCAGCAGCACGGGACAGGGCCCCCGTCAGCCCCAGCATTTT; CDR3aa: CASSTGQGPRQPQHF
d_gene: -; v_gene: TRBV27; j_gene: TRBJ1-4; abundance: -; CDR3nt: TGTGCCAGCAGTTTGTCAGGGAACCCAACTAATGAAAAACTGTTTTTT; CDR3aa: CASSLSGNPTNEKLFF
d_gene: -; v_gene: TRBV27; j_gene: TRBJ2-6; abundance: -; CDR3nt: TGTGCCAGCAGTGAGATGGGCGCTGGGGCCAACGTCCTGACTTTC; CDR3aa: CASSEMGAGANVLTF
d_gene: -; v_gene: TRBV10-1; j_gene: TRBJ2-5; abundance: -; CDR3nt: TGCGCCAGCAGTCCGGGAATACAAGAGACCCAGTACTTC; CDR3aa: CASSPGIQETQYF
d_gene: -; v_gene: TRBV11-2; j_gene: TRBJ1-2; abundance: -; CDR3nt: TGTGCCAGCAGCTTAGACCGCTCGGATGGCTACACCTTC; CDR3aa: CASSLDRSDGYTF
d_gene: -; v_gene: TRBV6-5; j_gene: TRBJ2-2; abundance: -; CDR3nt: TGTGCCAGCCACAGGGGGGGCGACACCGGGGAGCTGTTTTTT; CDR3aa: CASHRGGDTGELFF
d_gene: TRBD1; v_gene: TRBV7-9; j_gene: TRBJ1-5; abundance: -; CDR3nt: TGTGCCAGCAGCGGGGGGGACAGGGGCAAGAATCAGCCCCAGCATTTT; CDR3aa: CASSGGDRGKNQPQHF
d_gene: TRBD1; v_gene: TRBV7-9; j_gene: TRBJ2-1; abundance: -; CDR3nt: TGTGCCAGCAGCAACCGGGACAGGGGGCATGAGCAGTTCTTC; CDR3aa: CASSNRDRGHEQFF
d_gene: -; v_gene: TRBV5-4; j_gene: TRBJ1-5; abundance: -; CDR3nt: TGTGCCAGCAGCTTGCGCGACCAGGTCGAGCAGCCCCAGCATTTT; CDR3aa: CASSLRDQVEQPQHF
d_gene: -; v_gene: TRBV5-1; j_gene: TRBJ1-1; abundance: -; CDR3nt: TGCGCCAGCAGCCCAGGGCACTTGAAAGAAGCTTTCTTT; CDR3aa: CASSPGHLKEAFF
d_gene: -; v_gene: TRBV20-1; j_gene: TRBJ1-1; abundance: -; CDR3nt: TGCAGTGTATCAGGGTTCGGAGCTTTCTTT; CDR3aa: CSVSGFGAFF
d_gene: TRBD1; v_gene: TRBV5-1; j_gene: TRBJ1-4; abundance: -; CDR3nt: TGCGCCAGCAGCTTGGAAGGGACAGGGGGACCGATGAGGGAAAAACTGTTTTTT; CDR3aa: CASSLEGTGGPMREKLFF
d_gene: -; v_gene: TRBV4-1; j_gene: TRBJ2-7; abundance: few; CDR3nt: TGCGCCAGCAGCCAAGACGCAGGGTCCGCCCAGGTGCAGTACTTC; CDR3aa: CASSQDAGSAQVQYF
d_gene: TRBD1; v_gene: TRBV19; j_gene: TRBJ1-2; abundance: -; CDR3nt: TGTGCCAGTAGTCCTGGGACAGGGCCTCTAAGTGGCTACACCTTC; CDR3aa: CASSPGTGPLSGYTF
d_gene: TRBD1; v_gene: TRBV5-1; j_gene: TRBJ1-5; abundance: once; CDR3nt: TGCGCCAGCAGCTTTGCCCCAGGGGGTTCCCAGCATTTT; CDR3aa: CASSFAPGGSQHF
d_gene: -; v_gene: TRBV7-2; j_gene: TRBJ2-2; abundance: -; CDR3nt: TGTGCCAGCAGCTTCACAGGGAGGGACACCGGGGAGCTGTTTTTT; CDR3aa: CASSFTGRDTGELFF
d_gene: TRBD1; v_gene: TRBV7-9; j_gene: TRBJ2-7; abundance: -; CDR3nt: TGTGCCAGCAGCTCTCCAGGGGGTCCGAGCTCCTACGAGCAGTACTTC; CDR3aa: CASSSPGGPSSYEQYF
d_gene: -; v_gene: TRBV5-4; j_gene: TRBJ2-2; abundance: once; CDR3nt: TGTGCCACCCGGGAAAGCACCGGGGAGCTGTTTTTT; CDR3aa: CATRESTGELFF
d_gene: TRBD2; v_gene: TRBV5-4; j_gene: TRBJ2-3; abundance: -; CDR3nt: TGTGCCAGCAGCTTGGGGGCGGGGGGCACAGATACGCAGTATTTT; CDR3aa: CASSLGAGGTDTQYF
d_gene: TRBD1; v_gene: TRBV3-1/TRBV3-2; j_gene: TRBJ2-5; abundance: -; CDR3nt: TGTGCCAGCAGCCAAGTGGGGACAGGGGGAGAGACCCAGTACTTC; CDR3aa: CASSQVGTGGETQYF